The text below deals with one TCR beta chain. Its antigen is unidentified. The data were produced by immunoSEQ multiplex PCR, yet TCRdb's version contains in-frame clones alone and is incomplete. The repertoire holds 99,000 or so clones, 89% seen once, with over 15% in the top ten. This sample is part of a study of T cell responses to AZD1222 COVID-19 vaccine. At the level of the study: Pooling covered second doses at about 4 or about 12 weeks.

Study observations and caveats: White British donors predominated, females outnumbered males, and clonal diversity was possibly underestimated. Sampled repertoires all dated from after the peak T cell response.

Specimen: peripheral blood, collected on day 0 of AZD1222 vaccination. The source of this sequence is an adult in good health.

This chain's CDR3 is CASSPGQGVGRTNEKLFF. For the CDR3, the DNA is TGTGCCAGCAGCCCGGGACAGGGGGTCGGGCGCACTAATGAAAAACTGTTTTTT. The genes are TRBV5-8 and TRBJ1-4; 11 nucleotides agree with TRBD1. V lost 4 bases to trimming and J lost 2 bases; unmatched junction nucleotides: 10. CDR1 is SGHTS, CDR2 YDEGEE, per germline. This CDR3 region has 18 residues.